One and the same sample provided the 21 T cell receptor beta chains below, sequenced in a study of control samples from healthy donors and cancer patients. Generated by immunoSEQ multiplex PCR, the TCRdb table keeps only in-frame clones and is missing some. The sample lists about 73,000 clones; around 92% were seen once. Sequencing was done on a sample of PBMCs. The receptors stem from a man in his sixties with lung cancer.

J is TRBJ2-3 and V is TRBV5-1, with D possibly called TRBD1 or TRBD2 (5 bases each). Germline loops: CDR1 SGHRS, CDR2 YFSETQ. This CDR3 comprises 15 residues. Trimming cost V 5 bases and J 6 bases, with 19 bases left between them. The CDR3 nucleotides read TGCGCCAGCAGTAATTCGGGACGGAACTTTGATACGCAGTATTTT. This sequence encodes CASSNSGRNFDTQYF.

With regard to this clone: One end of the junction varies from germline; a read error may be responsible. V and J are TRBV5-5 and TRBJ1-3, with D hard to call. CDR1 and CDR2 from the germline V gene are SGHKS and YYEKEE (reference sequence). The CDR3 runs 16 residues. The CDR3 region is CASSLTEGSPGTTIYF. In nucleotides, the CDR3 is TGTGCCAGCAGCTTGACTGAGGGATCCCCTGGAACCACCATATATTTT.

This chain links TRBV4-2 with TRBJ1-4; TRBD1 might be the D (5 bases). V lost 1 base and J lost 8, with 14 bases in between. There are 15 residues in the CDR3. Germline assignment: CDR1 LGHNA and CDR2 YNFKEQ. The CDR3 DNA reads TGTGCCAGCAGCCAAGGGGGGAGGGATCAAGAAAAACTGTTTTTT. Residues: CASSQGGRDQEKLFF.

V usage is TRBV5-1 and J usage is TRBJ1-1; D is unresolved. V shed 0 bases and J shed 5 bases, with 11 bases lying between them. Germline V gene sequence: CDR1 SGHRS, CDR2 YFSETQ. This CDR3 contains 14 residues. The CDR3 is CASSLAATETEAFF. For the CDR3, the DNA is TGCGCCAGCAGCTTGGCCGCGACGGAGACTGAAGCTTTCTTT.

J is TRBJ1-2 and V is TRBV7-9; 8 bases are shared with TRBD1. V dropped 8 bases and J dropped 6; count of bases not matched to a gene: 11. This CDR3 comprises 14 residues. CDR1 is SEHNR, CDR2 FQNEAQ, per germline (reference sequence). CDR3 nucleotide sequence: TGTGCCAGCCGAGGGGGCAGGGGGCTGGATGGCTACACCTTC. It encodes CASRGGRGLDGYTF.

The chain joins TRBV11-3 to TRBJ2-7; D call uncertain. The V gene lost 5 bases and the J gene lost 4 bases, with 15 bases spanning the gap. The CDR3 length is 14 residues. CDR1 is SGHNT and CDR2 is YENEEA in the germline V gene. The CDR3 region has the DNA TGTGCCAGCAGCCTCGGCGGAGATAGGTACGAGCAGTACGTC. Its translation is CASSLGGDRYEQYV.

This chain uses TRBV7-9 with TRBJ1-1; D remains unclear. V was cut by 2 bases and J by 3 bases, with 16 bases left in between. CDR3 length: 16 residues. The germline V gene has CDR1 SEHNR and CDR2 FQNEAQ (reference sequence). The CDR3 protein is CASSLWSPGKDTEAFF. The CDR3 region has the DNA TGTGCCAGCAGCTTATGGTCTCCCGGCAAGGACACTGAAGCTTTCTTT.

The V call is TRBV4-1, the J call TRBJ1-5; 7 positions match TRBD1. Germline CDR1 and CDR2: MGHRA and YSYEKL. This CDR3 has 17 residues. V lost 1 base and J lost 6; bases outside the gene matches: 12. CDR3 sequence reads: CASSQAFNRGSFQPQHF. The CDR3, as DNA: TGCGCCAGCAGCCAAGCGTTCAACAGGGGATCTTTTCAGCCCCAGCATTTT.

The V call is TRBV19, the J call TRBJ2-2, with D uncertain. The germline gives CDR1 LNHDA, CDR2 SQIVND (reference sequence). This CDR3 is built from 13 residues. Between the trimmed V and J ends, which lost 6 bases and 0 bases, there was a span of 5 bases. The CDR3 DNA sequence: TGTGCCAGTAGCCGGGCGAACACCGGGGAGCTGTTTTTT. It translates to CASSRANTGELFF.

The chain carries TRBV11-3 and TRBJ1-1; no definite D call. From germline, CDR1 is SGHNT and CDR2 YENEEA. Trimming pared 2 bases from V and 1 base from J, leaving 5 bases between. The CDR3 is 13 residues long. CDR3 sequence reads: CASSLTQNTEAFF. The CDR3 DNA is TGTGCCAGCAGCTTAACACAGAACACTGAAGCTTTCTTT. The full variable domain, in which reference TRBV11-3 and TRBJ1-1 provide the parts outside the CDR3, is EAGVVQSPRYKIIEKKQPVAFWCNPISGHNTLYWYLQNLGQGPELLIRYENEEAVDDSQLPKDRFSAERLKGVDSTLKIQPAELGDSAVYLCASSLTQNTEAFFGQGTRLTVV.

V is TRBV10-3 and J is TRBJ2-1, with D maybe TRBD1 (7 bases). Trimming left V 0 bases short and J 4 bases short, with 13 bases between. This CDR3 has 16 amino acids. Germline-derived CDR1 and CDR2 are ENHRY and SYGVKD. The CDR3 region has the DNA TGTGCCATCAGTGAGTCGATGGCAGGGGGGTACAATGAGCAGTTCTTC. Residues: CAISESMAGGYNEQFF.

This rearrangement joins TRBV5-1 to TRBJ1-5; 8 nucleotides agree with TRBD1. This CDR3 is 13 amino acids long. V lost 7 bases and J lost 5; bases outside the gene matches: 5. CDR1 and CDR2 (germline): SGHRS, YFSETQ. CDR3 residues: CASATGEDQPQHF. In nucleotides, the CDR3 is TGCGCCAGCGCGACAGGGGAAGATCAGCCCCAGCATTTT.

The CDR3 is CASSSYATLDREPLHF. Here the CDR3 DNA reads TGTGCCAGCAGCTCCTACGCCACACTGGACAGGGAACCCCTCCACTTT. V gene TRBV7-2 combines with J gene TRBJ1-6; 8 positions match TRBD1. Germline V gene lookup returns CDR1 SGHTA and CDR2 FQGNSA. The V segment lost 4 bases and the J segment 12 bases; nucleotides outside the gene matches: 14. CDR3 length: 16 residues.

This chain links TRBV2 with TRBJ1-4; the D is unclear. From germline, CDR1 is SNHLY and CDR2 FYNNEI. This CDR3 comprises 13 residues. Trimming took 11 bases from V and 6 from J, leaving 16 bases between them. Written as DNA, the CDR3 is TGTGCCGGATCGTACCCCGAGGATGAAAAACTGTTTTTT. Amino acid sequence: CAGSYPEDEKLFF.

The J gene is TRBJ2-5, the V gene TRBV6-1, with TRBD2 matching 8 bases. V dropped 3 bases and J dropped 4; count of bases not matched to a gene: 10. CDR1 and CDR2 from the germline V gene are MNHNS and SASEGT. The CDR3 has 16 residues. The CDR3 DNA reads as TGTGCCAGCAGTGAGAGTCGGGGGGGCCCGGGAGAGACCCAGTACTTC. It codes for CASSESRGGPGETQYF.

The chain couples TRBV6-5 to TRBJ1-4, with D unclear. The germline V gene encodes CDR1 MNHEY and CDR2 SVGAGI. Trimming cost V 2 bases and J 7 bases, with 11 bases left between them. This CDR3 region has 14 residues. CDR3 protein: CASSYSSVSEKLFF. In DNA, the CDR3 is TGTGCCAGCAGTTACAGTTCCGTTAGTGAAAAACTGTTTTTT.

The chain joins TRBV30 to TRBJ1-5; 9 positions match TRBD1. Per germline, CDR1 GTSNPN and CDR2 SVGIG (reference sequence). Trimming took 5 bases from V and 0 from J; bases not matched to a gene: 5. This CDR3 spans 15 amino acids. CDR3 in amino acids: CAWSRDRDSNQPQHF. Written as DNA, the CDR3 is TGTGCCTGGTCCCGGGACAGGGATAGCAATCAGCCCCAGCATTTT.

The V gene is TRBV6-1, the J gene TRBJ2-7, with unresolved D. The germline V and J ends were trimmed by 3 bases and 3 bases, with 15 bases remaining between them. The CDR3 is 15 residues long. Germline V lookup: CDR1 MNHNS, CDR2 SASEGT. In DNA, the CDR3 is TGTGCCAGCAGTGATGGGCTTACCCCCGTCTACGAGCAGTACGTC. Translation gives CASSDGLTPVYEQYV.

This clone was seen only a few times. V usage is TRBV5-5 and J usage is TRBJ2-7, with 9 bases lining up with TRBD1. The CDR3 is 15 amino acids. From germline, CDR1 is SGHKS and CDR2 YYEKEE (reference sequence). With 0 bases clipped from V and 2 bases from J, the junction kept 3 bases outside the gene matches. The chain's CDR3 is CASSLEWDRAYEQYF. The CDR3 DNA follows: TGTGCCAGCAGCTTGGAATGGGACAGGGCCTACGAGCAGTACTTC.

This chain connects TRBV29-1 to TRBJ1-5; no definite D call. Germline lookup yields CDR1 SQVTM and CDR2 ANQGSEA. The CDR3 contains 13 residues. The germline V and J ends were trimmed by 3 bases and 4 bases, with 10 bases remaining between them. The CDR3, as DNA: TGCAGCGTTGATTTGGGCTCGAATCAGCCCCAGCATTTT. This translates into CSVDLGSNQPQHF. Drawing the rest from reference TRBV29-1 and TRBJ1-5, the complete variable domain is SAVISQKPSRDICQRGTSLTIQCQVDSQVTMMFWYRQQPGQSLTLIATANQGSEATYESGFVIDKFPISRPNLTFSTLTVSNMSPEDSSIYLCSVDLGSNQPQHFGDGTRLSIL.

The chain is built from TRBV3-1 (or the pseudogene TRBV3-2) and TRBJ2-4; D is uncertain. V was shortened by 0 bases and J by 1 base, with 7 bases between the two germline ends. Germline V gene data show CDR1 as LGHDT and CDR2 as YNNKEL (reference sequence). The CDR3 runs 15 residues. CDR3 protein: CASSQEQLAKNIQYF. The CDR3 DNA reads as TGTGCCAGCAGCCAAGAACAGTTGGCCAAAAACATTCAGTACTTC.